This TCR beta chain appears in the sequencing data of a study of cytomegalovirus exposure and HLA in healthy donors. About this clone itself: The same CDR3 is also encoded by other DNA sequences in this sample.

The PCR ran on 60 Vbeta and 13 Jbeta primers. Sequencing used immunoSEQ multiplex PCR; TCRdb keeps in-frame clones, though not all of them. The sample includes 50,000 to 65,000 clones, about 72% of them seen just once. The CDR3 is 16 residues long. The J segment lost 6 bases and the V segment lost 2 bases, leaving 12 bases of the junction unmatched. Germline CDR1 is GTSNPN and CDR2 is SVGIG (reference sequence). The TCR originated in a man between 50 and 59 years old in good health and CMV-seropositive. The specimen was PBMCs. The gene calls are TRBV30 and TRBJ2-2, with 7 positions matching TRBD1. CDR3 DNA: TGTGCCTGGAGTCCACTACGGGGACAGTGGGCCGGGGAGCTGTTTTTT. Translated: CAWSPLRGQWAGELFF.